The T cell receptor (beta chain) described here comes from a study of regulatory T cells in long-lasting Graves disease. As for the study in general: Graves' patients, diagnosed recently, had received antithyroid drugs under 3 months.

This clonotype was found many times. The antigen is unknown. Study-wide findings and caveats: Persistent disease showed a preference for TRBV28, TRBJ1-2 and TRBJ2-5.

Described time point: newly diagnosed GD, antithyroid drugs for less than 3 months. After RNA was extracted from PBMCs, the TCR library was made from it. Criteria from the American Thyroid Association guidelines were applied to diagnose Graves' disease. To make TCR beta libraries, researchers used iRepertoire HTBI primers and Arm-PCR of CDR3 regions. One entry per CDR3 protein results from TCRdb running MiXCR on the multiplex PCR reads. The sample shows some 230,000 distinct CDR3 sequences, about 18% of them seen only once. V gave up 3 bases and J gave up 1 base; unmatched junction bases: 1. The CDR3 has 14 amino acids. Germline lookup yields CDR1 LNHDA and CDR2 SQIVND (reference sequence).

This clonotype was obtained from a female donor with Graves disease. The sequenced sample was peripheral blood mononuclear cells (PBMCs), obtained at new diagnosis, from a patient treated with antithyroid drugs. This chain uses TRBV19 with TRBJ2-5; 8 nucleotides agree with TRBD1. The CDR3 region is CASSMGQVQETQYF. CDR3 DNA: TGTGCCAGTAGTATGGGACAGGTCCAAGAGACCCAGTACTTC. Filled out from reference TRBV19 and TRBJ2-5, the complete variable domain reads DGGITQSPKYLFRKEGQNVTLSCEQNLNHDAMYWYRQDPGQGLRLIYYSQIVNDFQKGDIAEGYSVSREKKESFPLTVTSAQKNPTAFYLCASSMGQVQETQYFGPGTRLLVL.